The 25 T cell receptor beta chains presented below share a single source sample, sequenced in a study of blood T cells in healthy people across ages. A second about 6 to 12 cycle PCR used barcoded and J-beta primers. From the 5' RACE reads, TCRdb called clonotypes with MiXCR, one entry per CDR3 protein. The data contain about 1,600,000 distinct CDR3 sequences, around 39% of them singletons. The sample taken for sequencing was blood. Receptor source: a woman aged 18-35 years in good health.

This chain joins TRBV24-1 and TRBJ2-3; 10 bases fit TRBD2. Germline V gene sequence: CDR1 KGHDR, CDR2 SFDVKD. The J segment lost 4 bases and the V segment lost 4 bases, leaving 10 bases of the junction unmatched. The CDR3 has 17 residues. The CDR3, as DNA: TGTGCCACCAGTGACTCCCCCCCAGCGGGAGGGCCAGATACGCAGTATTTT. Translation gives CATSDSPPAGGPDTQYF.

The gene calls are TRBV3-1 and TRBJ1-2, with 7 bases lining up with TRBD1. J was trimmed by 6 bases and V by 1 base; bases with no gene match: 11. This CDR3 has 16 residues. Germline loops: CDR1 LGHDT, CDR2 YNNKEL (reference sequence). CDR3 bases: TGTGCCAGCAGCCAAGCCCCACAGGGGCTCCCGAATGGCTACACCTTC. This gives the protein CASSQAPQGLPNGYTF.

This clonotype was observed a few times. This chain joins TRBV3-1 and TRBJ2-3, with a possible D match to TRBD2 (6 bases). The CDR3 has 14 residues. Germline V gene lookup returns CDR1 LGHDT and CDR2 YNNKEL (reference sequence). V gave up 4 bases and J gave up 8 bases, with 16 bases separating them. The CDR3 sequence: CASSLSTGVATQYF. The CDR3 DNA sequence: TGTGCCAGCAGCCTCTCGACGGGGGTAGCTACGCAGTATTTT.

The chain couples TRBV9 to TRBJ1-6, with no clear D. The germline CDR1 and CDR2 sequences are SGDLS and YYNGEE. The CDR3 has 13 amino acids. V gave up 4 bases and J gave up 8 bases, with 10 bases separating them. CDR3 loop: CASSTHKDSPLHF. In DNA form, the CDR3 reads TGTGCCAGCAGCACCCACAAGGATTCACCCCTCCACTTT.

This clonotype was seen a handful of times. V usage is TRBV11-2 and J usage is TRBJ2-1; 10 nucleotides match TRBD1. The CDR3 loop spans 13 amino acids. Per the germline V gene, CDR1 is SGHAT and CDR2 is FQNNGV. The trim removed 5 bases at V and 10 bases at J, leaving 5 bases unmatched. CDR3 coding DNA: TGTGCCAGCAGCCGGGGACAGGGGTACGAGCAGTTCTTC. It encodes CASSRGQGYEQFF.

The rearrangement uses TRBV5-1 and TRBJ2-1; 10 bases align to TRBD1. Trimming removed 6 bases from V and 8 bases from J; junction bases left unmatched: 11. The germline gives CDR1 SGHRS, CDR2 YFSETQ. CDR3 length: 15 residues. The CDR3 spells CASTPGTGAWDEQFF. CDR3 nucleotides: TGCGCCAGCACCCCAGGGACAGGGGCGTGGGATGAGCAGTTCTTC. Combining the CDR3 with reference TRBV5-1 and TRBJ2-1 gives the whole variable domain KAGVTQTPRYLIKTRGQQVTLSCSPISGHRSVSWYQQTPGQGLQFLFEYFSETQRNKGNFPGRFSGRQFSNSRSEMNVSTLELGDSALYLCASTPGTGAWDEQFFGPGTRLTVL.

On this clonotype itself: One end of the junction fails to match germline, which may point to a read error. The CDR3 loop reads CASRLLAGVPSYERYF. Here the CDR3 DNA reads TGTGCCAGCAGGCTACTAGCGGGGGTGCCCTCCTACGAGCGGTACTTC. V and J are TRBV6-6 and TRBJ2-7; 11 bases agree with TRBD2. Germline lookup yields CDR1 MNHNY and CDR2 SVGAGI (reference sequence). This CDR3 spans 16 amino acids.

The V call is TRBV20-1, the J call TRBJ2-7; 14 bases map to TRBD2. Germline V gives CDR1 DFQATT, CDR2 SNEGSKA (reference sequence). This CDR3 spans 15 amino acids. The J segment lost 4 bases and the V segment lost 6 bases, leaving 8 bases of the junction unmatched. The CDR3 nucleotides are TGCAGTGCATTGGGACTAGCGGGAGCCGGGTACGAGCAGTACTTC. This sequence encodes CSALGLAGAGYEQYF.

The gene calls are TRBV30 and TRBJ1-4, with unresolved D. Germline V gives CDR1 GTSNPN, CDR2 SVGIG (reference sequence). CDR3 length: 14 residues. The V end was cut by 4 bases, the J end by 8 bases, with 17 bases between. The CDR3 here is CAWKGAPGGEKLFF. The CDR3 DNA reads TGTGCCTGGAAGGGAGCGCCTGGAGGCGAAAAACTGTTTTTT. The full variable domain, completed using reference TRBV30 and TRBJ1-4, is SQTIHQWPATLVQPVGSPLSLECTVEGTSNPNLYWYRQAAGRGLQLLFYSVGIGQISSEVPQNLSASRPQDRQFILSSKKLLLSDSGFYLCAWKGAPGGEKLFFGSGTQLSVL.

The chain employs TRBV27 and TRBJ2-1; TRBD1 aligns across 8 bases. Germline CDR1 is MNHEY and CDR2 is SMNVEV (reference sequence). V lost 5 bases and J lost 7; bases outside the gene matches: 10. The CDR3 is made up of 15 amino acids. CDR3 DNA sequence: TGTGCCAGCAGTATACCAGGGGGCGCGGGAAATGAGCAGTTCTTC. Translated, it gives CASSIPGGAGNEQFF.

The CDR3 reads CASQEVTSYEQYF. The CDR3 DNA reads TGTGCCAGCCAAGAGGTGACCTCCTACGAGCAGTACTTC. The V gene is TRBV6-1, the J gene TRBJ2-7; D ambiguous. There are 13 residues in the CDR3. The ends were cut back, 8 bases at V and 0 bases at J, with 11 bases in the middle. The germline gives CDR1 MNHNS, CDR2 SASEGT.

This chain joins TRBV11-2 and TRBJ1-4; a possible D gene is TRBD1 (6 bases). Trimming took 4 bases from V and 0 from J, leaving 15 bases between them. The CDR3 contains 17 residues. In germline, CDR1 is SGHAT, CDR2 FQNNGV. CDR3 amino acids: CASSYRAGGATNEKLFF. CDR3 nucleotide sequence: TGTGCCAGCAGCTACAGGGCCGGGGGGGCAACTAATGAAAAACTGTTTTTT.

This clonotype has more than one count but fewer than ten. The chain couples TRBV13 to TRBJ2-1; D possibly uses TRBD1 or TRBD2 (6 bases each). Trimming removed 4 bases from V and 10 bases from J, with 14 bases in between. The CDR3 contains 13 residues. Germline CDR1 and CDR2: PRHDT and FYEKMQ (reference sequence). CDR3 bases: TGTGCCAGCAGCTGGGGGGCAGGGAGGGAGCAGTTCTTC. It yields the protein CASSWGAGREQFF. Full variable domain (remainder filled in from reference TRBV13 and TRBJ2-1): AAGVIQSPRHLIKEKRETATLKCYPIPRHDTVYWYQQGPGQDPQFLISFYEKMQSDKGSIPDRFSAQQFSDYHSELNMSSLELGDSALYFCASSWGAGREQFFGPGTRLTVL.

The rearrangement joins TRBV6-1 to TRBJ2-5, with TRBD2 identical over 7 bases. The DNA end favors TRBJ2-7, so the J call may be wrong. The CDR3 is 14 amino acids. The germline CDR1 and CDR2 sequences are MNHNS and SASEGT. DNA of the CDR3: TGTGCCAGCAGTGACCTAGCGGTACGGGACGAGCAGTACTTC. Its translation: CASSDLAVRDEQYF.

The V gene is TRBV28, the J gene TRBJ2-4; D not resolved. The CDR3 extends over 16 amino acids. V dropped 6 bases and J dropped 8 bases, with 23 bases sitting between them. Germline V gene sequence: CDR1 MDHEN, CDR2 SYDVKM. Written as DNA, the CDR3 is TGTGCCAGCAGGGTAGGCCTGACGCCGTCCAGAGACATTCAGTACTTC. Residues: CASRVGLTPSRDIQYF.

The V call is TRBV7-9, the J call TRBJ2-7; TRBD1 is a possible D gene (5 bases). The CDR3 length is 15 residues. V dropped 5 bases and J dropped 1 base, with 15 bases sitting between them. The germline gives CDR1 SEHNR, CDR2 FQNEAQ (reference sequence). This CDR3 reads CASSPRTPSSYEQYF. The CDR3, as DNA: TGTGCCAGCAGCCCACGGACACCGTCTTCCTACGAGCAGTACTTC. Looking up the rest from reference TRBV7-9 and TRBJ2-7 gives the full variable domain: DTGVSQNPRHKITKRGQNVTFRCDPISEHNRLYWYRQTLGQGPEFLTYFQNEAQLEKSRLLSDRFSAERPKGSFSTLEIQRTEQGDSAMYLCASSPRTPSSYEQYFGPGTRLTVT.

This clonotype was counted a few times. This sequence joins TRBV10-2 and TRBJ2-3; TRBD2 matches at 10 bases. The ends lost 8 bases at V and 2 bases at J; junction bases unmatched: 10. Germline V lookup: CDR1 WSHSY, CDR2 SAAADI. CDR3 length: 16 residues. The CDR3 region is CASRPLAGVSTDTQYF. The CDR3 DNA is TGCGCCAGCCGCCCCCTAGCGGGGGTCTCCACAGATACGCAGTATTTT.

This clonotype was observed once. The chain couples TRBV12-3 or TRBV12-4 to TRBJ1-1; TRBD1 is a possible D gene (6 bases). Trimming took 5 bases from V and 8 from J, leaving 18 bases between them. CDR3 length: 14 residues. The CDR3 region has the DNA TGTGCCAGCAGTATACAGGGTATGACGATGGAAGCTTTCTTT. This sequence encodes CASSIQGMTMEAFF.

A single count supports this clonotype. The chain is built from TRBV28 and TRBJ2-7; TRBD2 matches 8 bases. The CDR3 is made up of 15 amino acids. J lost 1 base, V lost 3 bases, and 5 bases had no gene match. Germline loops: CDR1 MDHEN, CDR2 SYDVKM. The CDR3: CASSFRGGPSYEQYF. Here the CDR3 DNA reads TGTGCCAGCAGTTTTCGGGGGGGACCTTCCTACGAGCAGTACTTC.

The CDR3 sequence: CASSPRGAGGDTQYF. CDR3 sequence (DNA): TGTGCCAGCAGCCCCCGGGGAGCGGGGGGAGATACGCAGTATTTT. V gene TRBV9 combines with J gene TRBJ2-3, with 9 bases that match TRBD2. The V segment lost 4 bases and the J segment 5 bases; nucleotides outside the gene matches: 8. The CDR3 consists of 15 residues. CDR1 and CDR2 (germline): SGDLS, YYNGEE.

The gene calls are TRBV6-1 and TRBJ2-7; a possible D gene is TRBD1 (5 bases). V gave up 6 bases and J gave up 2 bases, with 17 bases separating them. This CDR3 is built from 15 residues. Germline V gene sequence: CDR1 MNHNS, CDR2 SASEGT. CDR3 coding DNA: TGTGCCAGCAGCGAAAGGCTAGGGGCTGCCTACGAGCAGTACTTC. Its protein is CASSERLGAAYEQYF.

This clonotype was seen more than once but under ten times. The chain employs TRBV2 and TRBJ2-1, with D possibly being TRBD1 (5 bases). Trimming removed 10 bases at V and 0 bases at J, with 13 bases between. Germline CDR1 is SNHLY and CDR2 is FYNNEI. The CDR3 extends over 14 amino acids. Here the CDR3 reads CATSTVSSYNEQFF. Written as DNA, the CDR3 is TGTGCCACCTCGACAGTGAGCTCCTACAATGAGCAGTTCTTC. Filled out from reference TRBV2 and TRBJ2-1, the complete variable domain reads EPEVTQTPSHQVTQMGQEVILRCVPISNHLYFYWYRQILGQKVEFLVSFYNNEISEKSEIFDDQFSVERPDGSNFTLKIRSTKLEDSAMYFCATSTVSSYNEQFFGPGTRLTVL.

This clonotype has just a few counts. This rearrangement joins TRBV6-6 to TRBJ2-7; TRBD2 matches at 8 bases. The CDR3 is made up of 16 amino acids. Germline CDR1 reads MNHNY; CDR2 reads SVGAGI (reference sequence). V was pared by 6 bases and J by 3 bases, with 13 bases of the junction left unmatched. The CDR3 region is CASRDQTGTRVYEQYF. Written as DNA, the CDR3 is TGTGCCAGCAGGGACCAGACCGGGACTAGAGTCTACGAGCAGTACTTC.

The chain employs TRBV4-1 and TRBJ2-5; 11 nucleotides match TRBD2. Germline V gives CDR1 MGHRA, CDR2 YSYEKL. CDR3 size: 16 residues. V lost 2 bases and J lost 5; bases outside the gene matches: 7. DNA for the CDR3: TGCGCCAGCAGCCAACTAGCGGGGGGTCTGCAGGAGACCCAGTACTTC. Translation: CASSQLAGGLQETQYF.

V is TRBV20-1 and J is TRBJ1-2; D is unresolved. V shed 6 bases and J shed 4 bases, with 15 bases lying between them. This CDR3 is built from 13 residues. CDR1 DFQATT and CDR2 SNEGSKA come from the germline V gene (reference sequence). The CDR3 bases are TGCAGTGCAATGGGCGGGGAGGGCTATGGCTACACCTTC. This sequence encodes CSAMGGEGYGYTF.